The rows below give T cell receptor beta chains drawn from one sample of a study of T-cell memory formation after mild COVID-19. TCRdb ran MiXCR on the 5' RACE reads and lists one entry per CDR3 protein. Of roughly 35,000 distinct CDR3 sequences in the sample, 7.7% were seen once. The sample taken for sequencing was PBMCs or a T cell subset sorted from them (not recorded which). These receptor sequences come from a man aged 18 to 30 who had mild COVID-19 (a few samples of this study predate the infection). Cell type and time point are not known. Both conserved end residues are part of each CDR3. The D gene is left open where the match is weak. A row's size may be missing; if present it is once, few, many or a size class.

j_call clone_size v_call d_call cdr3_aa cdr3_nt
TRBJ2-5 many TRBV5-1 TRBD2 CASSSQASGVETQYF TGCGCCAGCAGCTCCCAGGCTAGCGGGGTAGAGACCCAGTACTTC
TRBJ2-4 many TRBV7-2 TRBD1 CASSSTGFAIQYF TGTGCCAGCAGCTCGACAGGGTTTGCCATTCAGTACTTC
TRBJ2-5 - TRBV6-5 - CASRRTGRETQYF TGTGCCAGCAGGCGAACAGGGAGAGAGACCCAGTACTTC
TRBJ1-1 many TRBV7-9 TRBD1 CASSPHLNLDRGTEAFF TGTGCCAGCAGCCCCCACTTGAACCTTGACAGGGGCACTGAAGCTTTCTTT
TRBJ1-5 few TRBV6-1 - CASSETGPSNQPQHF TGTGCCAGCAGTGAAACAGGACCTAGCAATCAGCCCCAGCATTTT
TRBJ1-1 few TRBV6-5 - CASSYNLNTEAFF TGTGCCAGCAGTTATAATCTGAACACTGAAGCTTTCTTT
TRBJ2-3 many TRBV7-2 - CASSLASLGTQYF TGTGCCAGCAGCTTAGCTTCCCTGGGTACGCAGTATTTT
TRBJ2-5 many TRBV4-1 - CASSFEPTDAQETQYF TGCGCCAGCAGCTTCGAACCGACCGACGCACAAGAGACCCAGTACTTC
TRBJ2-3 many TRBV6-4 TRBD1 CASSDGEGATDTQYF TGTGCCAGCAGTGATGGAGAGGGGGCCACAGATACGCAGTATTTT
TRBJ2-1 many TRBV7-7 TRBD1 CASSPETGVEQFF TGTGCTAGCAGCCCAGAGACAGGGGTCGAGCAGTTCTTC
TRBJ1-3 many TRBV6-5 TRBD1 CASSLLQGAGNTIYF TGTGCCAGCAGCCTCCTACAGGGGGCTGGAAACACCATATATTTT
TRBJ1-1 - TRBV7-6 TRBD1 CASSLEPGGDAWTEAFF TGTGCCAGCAGCTTAGAACCAGGGGGGGACGCGTGGACTGAAGCTTTCTTT
TRBJ1-6 - TRBV6-1 - CASSLVGGTRSPLHF TGTGCCAGCAGCCTTGTGGGAGGCACCCGTTCACCCCTCCACTTT
TRBJ1-4 many TRBV10-3 - CAISESFGGPLNEKLFF TGTGCCATCAGTGAAAGCTTTGGGGGGCCTCTCAATGAAAAACTGTTTTTT
TRBJ2-1 many TRBV7-2 TRBD2 CASNQLAGAYNEQFF TGTGCCAGCAACCAACTAGCGGGGGCCTACAATGAGCAGTTCTTC
TRBJ2-3 many TRBV4-3 - CASSQEGDRELTDTQYF TGCGCCAGCAGCCAAGAAGGGGATCGGGAGCTCACAGATACGCAGTATTTT
TRBJ1-1 many TRBV5-6 - CASSLVSGIRSVFF TGTGCCAGCAGCTTGGTTTCGGGGATTCGTTCGGTTTTCTTT
TRBJ2-1 few TRBV12-5 TRBD1 CASGSGGGNEQFF TGTGCTAGTGGCTCAGGGGGTGGGAATGAGCAGTTCTTC
TRBJ2-2 - TRBV11-2 - CASSLAGYITGELFF TGTGCCAGCAGCCTCGCGGGGTACATCACCGGGGAGCTGTTTTTT
TRBJ2-1 many TRBV6-5 TRBD2 CASSYAGDSYNEQFF TGTGCCAGCAGTTACGCGGGGGACTCCTACAATGAGCAGTTCTTC
TRBJ2-3 many TRBV5-4 - CASSRDTTSTDTQYF TGTGCCAGCAGCCGGGACACAACTAGCACAGATACGCAGTATTTT
TRBJ2-6 few TRBV15 - CAASRALAAFSGANVLTF TGTGCCGCCAGCAGGGCTCTGGCAGCTTTCTCTGGGGCCAACGTCCTGACTTTC
TRBJ2-3 many TRBV10-1 TRBD2 CASSEWSGGYTDTQYF TGCGCCAGCAGTGAGTGGAGCGGGGGGTACACAGATACGCAGTATTTT
TRBJ1-1 many TRBV5-1 - CASTDSPGTEAFF TGCGCCAGCACAGACTCACCGGGAACTGAAGCTTTCTTT
TRBJ2-1 many TRBV7-2 - CASSLAPRYNEQFF TGTGCCAGCAGCTTAGCCCCCCGATACAATGAGCAGTTCTTC
TRBJ2-1 many TRBV11-2 - CASRGRRALNRAYNEQFF TGTGCCAGCAGGGGAAGGAGGGCTCTCAACCGTGCCTACAATGAGCAGTTCTTC
TRBJ1-1 many TRBV10-3 - CAISESTVNTEAFF TGTGCCATCAGTGAGTCGACGGTGAACACTGAAGCTTTCTTT
TRBJ2-7 many TRBV12-3/TRBV12-4 - CASSTQGLGEQYF TGTGCCAGCAGTACACAGGGATTAGGCGAGCAGTACTTC
TRBJ2-5 many TRBV29-1 - CSLWGSGETQYF TGCAGCCTCTGGGGCTCGGGAGAGACCCAGTACTTC
TRBJ2-5 many TRBV9 - CASSVGRRQETQYF TGTGCCAGCAGCGTAGGACGGAGACAAGAGACCCAGTACTTC
TRBJ1-5 many TRBV2 - CASRTSYQPQHF TGTGCCAGCAGAACGAGCTATCAGCCCCAGCATTTT
TRBJ2-7 many TRBV5-1 TRBD2 CASSLGLAVEQYF TGCGCCAGCAGCTTGGGACTAGCCGTCGAGCAGTACTTC
TRBJ1-1 many TRBV5-1 - CASSFGGSETEAFF TGCGCCAGCAGCTTTGGAGGGTCGGAGACTGAAGCTTTCTTT
TRBJ2-6 many TRBV20-1 - CSARGGNSGANVLTF TGCAGTGCTAGAGGGGGGAACTCTGGGGCCAACGTCCTGACTTTC
TRBJ1-4 - TRBV6-5 TRBD1 CASSGTGAFNEKLFF TGTGCCAGCAGTGGGACAGGAGCCTTTAATGAAAAACTGTTTTTT
TRBJ1-2 many TRBV20-1 - CSARGGRHNYGYTF TGCAGTGCTAGAGGGGGCAGGCATAACTATGGCTACACCTTC
TRBJ1-4 many TRBV10-3 - CAISAGTGEKLFF TGTGCCATCAGCGCGGGGACGGGAGAAAAACTGTTTTTT
TRBJ1-5 many TRBV3-1 - CASSLSIAQPQHF TGTGCCAGCAGCCTGTCAATAGCTCAGCCCCAGCATTTT
TRBJ2-1 many TRBV11-2 - CASSLDLMGEQFF TGTGCCAGCAGCTTAGATCTTATGGGTGAGCAGTTCTTC
TRBJ1-1 many TRBV7-2 - CASSPDLKGGAFF TGTGCCAGCAGCCCGGACTTGAAGGGAGGAGCTTTCTTT
TRBJ2-3 many TRBV5-1 - CASSSRISTPPDTQYF TGCGCCAGCAGCTCCCGGATATCGACGCCGCCAGATACGCAGTATTTT
TRBJ2-3 many TRBV12-3/TRBV12-4 - CASSWLVRGTDTQYF TGTGCCAGCAGTTGGCTAGTGAGGGGGACAGATACGCAGTATTTT